The rows below give T cell receptor beta chains drawn from one sample of a study of T cell changes during pregnancy in multiple sclerosis. Clones were read by immunoSEQ multiplex PCR, and TCRdb kept only the in-frame ones, dropping some. The sample lists 55,000 to 65,000 clones; about 93% were seen once. Sequencing was performed on CD8+ T cells from peripheral blood mononuclear cells, taken in the third trimester of pregnancy. These TCRs come from a female donor with multiple sclerosis, enrolled in a pregnancy study. Each CDR3 is given with its conserved first and last residue. D genes are given only for firm matches. Expanded clones get a size class; other rows say once, few or many, or leave the size out.

>-|-|TRBJ2-7|TRBV19
CASSIAGLVYEQYF
TGTGCCAGTAGTATAGCAGGGCTGGTCTACGAGCAGTACTTC
>TRBD1|-|TRBJ1-2|TRBV6-6
CASSSFDRGYGYTF
TGTGCCAGCAGTTCCTTTGACAGGGGGTATGGCTACACCTTC
>-|-|TRBJ1-1|TRBV5-1
CASSMARNTEAFF
TGCGCCAGCAGTATGGCCCGGAACACTGAAGCTTTCTTT
>TRBD1|-|TRBJ2-7|TRBV27
CARVPGQAPYSYEQYF
TGTGCCAGAGTTCCGGGACAGGCACCCTACTCCTACGAGCAGTACTTC
>-|few|TRBJ1-5|TRBV27
CASSFYSNQPQHF
TGTGCCAGCAGTTTCTATAGCAATCAGCCCCAGCATTTT
>-|-|TRBJ2-5|TRBV30
CAWSELKETQYF
TGTGCCTGGAGTGAGCTCAAGGAGACCCAGTACTTC
>TRBD1|once|TRBJ1-1|TRBV10-3
CAISESSGTGVTEAFF
TGTGCCATCAGTGAGTCTAGCGGGACAGGGGTCACTGAAGCTTTCTTT
>-|-|TRBJ2-7|TRBV9
CASSPGGYEQYF
TGTGCCAGCAGCCCTGGAGGGTACGAGCAGTACTTC
>-|-|TRBJ2-7|TRBV5-5
CASSGGRAEASYEQYF
TGTGCCAGCAGCGGGGGCCGGGCAGAGGCCTCCTACGAGCAGTACTTC
>-|-|TRBJ1-1|TRBV27
CASSPGGTEAFF
TGTGCCAGCAGCCCCGGGGGAACTGAAGCTTTCTTT
>-|-|TRBJ2-7|TRBV20-1
CSANGYEQYF
TGCAGTGCTAACGGCTACGAGCAGTACTTC
>-|-|TRBJ1-1|TRBV6-1
CASRRMNTEAFF
TGTGCCAGCAGGAGAATGAACACTGAAGCTTTCTTT
>-|-|TRBJ2-7|TRBV6-5
CASSPGISYEQYF
TGTGCCAGCAGTCCCGGGATCTCCTACGAGCAGTACTTC
>TRBD2|-|TRBJ2-1|TRBV19
CASLAGAYNEQFF
TGTGCCAGCCTAGCGGGCGCCTACAATGAGCAGTTCTTC
>TRBD2|-|TRBJ2-1|TRBV5-1
CASSFSGSANEQFF
TGCGCCAGCAGCTTTAGCGGGAGCGCAAATGAGCAGTTCTTC
>-|-|TRBJ2-7|TRBV5-5
CASMGERDNPYEQYF
TGTGCCAGCATGGGGGAAAGGGACAACCCCTACGAGCAGTACTTC
>TRBD1|once|TRBJ1-2|TRBV28
CASSLTGGARYGYTF
TGTGCCAGCAGCCTTACAGGGGGCGCTCGGTATGGCTACACCTTC
>-|-|TRBJ2-7|TRBV4-1
CASSPGTLYEQYF
TGCGCCAGCAGCCCCGGGACATTGTACGAGCAGTACTTC
>-|-|TRBJ1-5|TRBV15
CATSRWSGNQPQHF
TGTGCCACCAGCAGGTGGAGTGGCAATCAGCCCCAGCATTTT
>TRBD2|-|TRBJ2-7|TRBV10-2
CASSESWIAGGYEQYF
TGCGCCAGCAGTGAGTCGTGGATAGCGGGAGGGTACGAGCAGTACTTC
>-|few|TRBJ2-7|TRBV19
CASSETGYEQYF
TGTGCCAGTAGTGAAACGGGGTACGAGCAGTACTTC
>TRBD1|-|TRBJ2-2|TRBV18
CASSPGTASNTGELFF
TGTGCCAGCTCACCTGGGACAGCCTCGAACACCGGGGAGCTGTTTTTT
>-|-|TRBJ2-7|TRBV7-9
CASSGQWGRGWSEQYF
TGTGCCAGCAGCGGACAGTGGGGACGAGGGTGGTCCGAGCAGTACTTC
>TRBD1|-|TRBJ1-3|TRBV28
CASSSGQGGNTIYF
TGTGCCAGCAGTTCAGGACAGGGTGGGAACACCATATATTTT
>TRBD1|-|TRBJ2-7|TRBV19
CASSMGTGGYEQYF
TGTGCCAGTAGTATGGGGACAGGGGGCTACGAGCAGTACTTC
>TRBD2|-|TRBJ2-1|TRBV30
CAWSSLAGFLGEQFF
TGTGCCTGGAGTAGTCTAGCGGGCTTTCTGGGTGAGCAGTTCTTC
>TRBD1|-|TRBJ1-2|TRBV19
CASSAGQPYTF
TGTGCCAGTAGTGCGGGACAGCCTTACACCTTC
>-|-|TRBJ2-7|TRBV13
CASSLASLHYEQYF
TGTGCCAGCAGCTTAGCTAGCCTACACTACGAGCAGTACTTC
>-|few|TRBJ1-2|TRBV5-6
CASSLGSLAGTF
TGTGCCAGCAGCTTGGGTTCGCTGGCGGGAACCTTC
>-|once|TRBJ1-2|TRBV2
CASSEAWGGTNYGYTF
TGTGCCAGCAGTGAAGCGTGGGGGGGGACTAACTATGGCTACACCTTC
>-|-|TRBJ1-5|TRBV27
CASSSSTRQPQHF
TGTGCCAGCAGTTCTTCTACCCGGCAGCCCCAGCATTTT
>TRBD2|-|TRBJ2-2|TRBV5-1
CASSLGLAGSGELFF
TGCGCCAGCAGCTTAGGACTAGCGGGATCCGGGGAGCTGTTTTTT
>TRBD1|-|TRBJ1-1|TRBV19
CASSIQCGTGNCTEAFF
TGTGCCAGTAGTATTCAATGCGGGACAGGGAATTGCACTGAAGCTTTCTTT
>-|-|TRBJ1-1|TRBV6-1
CAGRQGIAEAFF
TGTGCCGGTCGTCAGGGTATCGCTGAAGCTTTCTTT
>-|-|TRBJ2-1|TRBV27
CASSSSGQPNEQFF
TGTGCCAGCAGTTCATCTGGACAGCCCAATGAGCAGTTCTTC
>-|-|TRBJ1-5|TRBV19
CASTQGINQPQHF
TGTGCCAGTACACAGGGTATTAATCAGCCCCAGCATTTT
>-|-|TRBJ2-6|TRBV27
CASSFLRSGANVLTF
TGTGCCAGCAGTTTCCTTAGATCTGGGGCCAACGTCCTGACTTTC
>-|-|TRBJ2-7|TRBV4-1
CASSQDGGAGYEQYF
TGCGCCAGCAGCCAAGATGGAGGGGCCGGCTACGAGCAGTACTTC
>-|-|TRBJ1-1|TRBV19
CASSTGTEAFF
TGTGCCAGCTCCACGGGGACTGAAGCTTTCTTT
>TRBD2|-|TRBJ2-7|TRBV2
CASSTGLAGNYEQYF
TGTGCCAGCAGTACGGGACTAGCGGGGAACTACGAGCAGTACTTC
>TRBD1|-|TRBJ2-3|TRBV30
CAWSGGTGMDTQYF
TGTGCCTGGAGTGGAGGGACAGGGATGGATACGCAGTATTTT
>TRBD2|-|TRBJ2-2|TRBV30
CAWSPSGSNTGELFF
TGTGCCTGGAGTCCTAGCGGGTCAAACACCGGGGAGCTGTTTTTT
>-|-|TRBJ2-7|TRBV5-1
CASSLEGDYEQYF
TGCGCCAGCAGCTTGGAGGGGGACTACGAGCAGTACTTC
>TRBD2|-|TRBJ2-3|TRBV7-3
CASSLASGGTDTQYF
TGTGCCAGCAGCTTAGCTAGCGGGGGCACAGATACGCAGTATTTT
>TRBD1|-|TRBJ2-7|TRBV29-1
CSVEGSLSGQVYYEQYF
TGCAGCGTTGAAGGTTCTCTATCGGGACAGGTGTACTACGAGCAGTACTTC
>-|-|TRBJ2-2|TRBV15
CATSRVGDGELFF
TGTGCCACCAGCAGAGTCGGAGACGGGGAGCTGTTTTTT
>-|-|TRBJ2-7|TRBV6-1
CASSEGLSSYEQYF
TGTGCCAGCAGTGAAGGACTTAGCTCCTACGAGCAGTACTTC
>TRBD2|-|TRBJ2-1|TRBV19
CSAGLAGSSYNEQFF
TGTTCCGCAGGACTAGCGGGATCTTCCTACAATGAGCAGTTCTTC